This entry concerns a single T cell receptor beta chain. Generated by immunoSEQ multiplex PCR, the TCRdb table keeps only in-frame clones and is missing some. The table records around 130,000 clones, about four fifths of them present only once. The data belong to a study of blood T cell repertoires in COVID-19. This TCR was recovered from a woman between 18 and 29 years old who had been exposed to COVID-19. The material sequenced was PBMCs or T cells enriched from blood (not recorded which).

CDR3 amino acids: CASSLEGVSYEQYF. CDR3 sequence (DNA): TGTGCCAGCAGCTTAGAGGGTGTCTCCTACGAGCAGTACTTC. This sequence joins TRBV5-4 and TRBJ2-7; weak D call: TRBD2 (5 bases). Germline lookup yields CDR1 SGHNT and CDR2 YYREEE (reference sequence). The CDR3 is 14 residues long. Trimming stripped 2 bases from V and 0 bases from J, with 9 bases between.